This T cell receptor beta chain stems from a study of cytomegalovirus exposure and HLA in healthy donors. Findings of the study overall: The classifier reportedly diagnosed cytomegalovirus status with high specificity and sensitivity.

PCR used 60 Vbeta primers and 13 Jbeta primers. Assay: immunoSEQ multiplex PCR; the TCRdb copy retains only in-frame clones and omits some. The sample contains 90,000 to 150,000 clones, about three fifths of which appear only once. Comments on this clone: Antigen unknown.

The germline V gene encodes CDR1 MNHEY and CDR2 SVGAGI. Trimming cost V 5 bases and J 3 bases; bases outside gene matches: 5. The CDR3 loop spans 15 amino acids. The sequence was obtained from a middle-aged man in good health and CMV-seropositive. The material sequenced was PBMCs. The chain couples TRBV6-5 to TRBJ2-3, with 10 bases aligning to TRBD2. Here the CDR3 reads CASSPQRGGTDTQYF. The CDR3 DNA reads as TGTGCCAGCAGTCCTCAGCGGGGGGGAACAGATACGCAGTATTTT.